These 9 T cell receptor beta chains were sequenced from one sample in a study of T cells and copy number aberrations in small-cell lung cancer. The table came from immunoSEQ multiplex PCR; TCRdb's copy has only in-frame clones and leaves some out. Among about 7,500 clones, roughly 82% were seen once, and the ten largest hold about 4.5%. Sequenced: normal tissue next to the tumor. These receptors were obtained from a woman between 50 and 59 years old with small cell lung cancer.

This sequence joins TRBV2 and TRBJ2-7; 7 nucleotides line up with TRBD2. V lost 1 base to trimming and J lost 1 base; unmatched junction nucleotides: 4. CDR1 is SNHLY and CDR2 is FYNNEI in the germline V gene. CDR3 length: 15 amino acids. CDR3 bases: TGTGCCAGCAGTGAAGACGGGGGGAGGTCCTACGAGCAGTACTTC. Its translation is CASSEDGGRSYEQYF.

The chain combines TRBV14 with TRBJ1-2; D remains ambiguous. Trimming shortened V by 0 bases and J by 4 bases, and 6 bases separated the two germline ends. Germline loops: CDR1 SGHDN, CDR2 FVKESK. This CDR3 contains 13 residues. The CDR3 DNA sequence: TGTGCCAGCAGCCAAGATTACAGCTATGGCTACACCTTC. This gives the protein CASSQDYSYGYTF.

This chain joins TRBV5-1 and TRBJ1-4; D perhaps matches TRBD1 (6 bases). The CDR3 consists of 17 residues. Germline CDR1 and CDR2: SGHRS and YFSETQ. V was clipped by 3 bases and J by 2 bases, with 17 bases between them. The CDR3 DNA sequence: TGCGCCAGCAGCTGGGAACAGGGTGGGGCGACTAATGAAAAACTGTTTTTT. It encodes CASSWEQGGATNEKLFF.

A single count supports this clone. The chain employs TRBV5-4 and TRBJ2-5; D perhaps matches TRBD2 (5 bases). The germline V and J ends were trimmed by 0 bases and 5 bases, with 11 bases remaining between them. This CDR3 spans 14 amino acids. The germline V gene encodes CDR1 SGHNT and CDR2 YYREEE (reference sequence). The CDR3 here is CASSLDAGGETQYF. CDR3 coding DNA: TGTGCCAGCAGCTTGGATGCGGGTGGGGAGACCCAGTACTTC.

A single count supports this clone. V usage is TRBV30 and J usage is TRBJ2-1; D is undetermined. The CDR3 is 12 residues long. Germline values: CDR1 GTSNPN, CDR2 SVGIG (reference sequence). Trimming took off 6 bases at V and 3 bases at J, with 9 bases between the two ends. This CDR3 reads CACEPNYNEQFF. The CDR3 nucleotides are TGTGCCTGCGAGCCCAACTACAATGAGCAGTTCTTC.

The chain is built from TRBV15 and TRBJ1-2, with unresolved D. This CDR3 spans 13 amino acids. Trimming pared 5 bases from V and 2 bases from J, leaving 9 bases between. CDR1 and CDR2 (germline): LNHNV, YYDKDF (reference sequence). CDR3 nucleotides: TGTGCCACCAGCGACGCAGTAAACTATGGCTACACCTTC. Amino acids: CATSDAVNYGYTF.

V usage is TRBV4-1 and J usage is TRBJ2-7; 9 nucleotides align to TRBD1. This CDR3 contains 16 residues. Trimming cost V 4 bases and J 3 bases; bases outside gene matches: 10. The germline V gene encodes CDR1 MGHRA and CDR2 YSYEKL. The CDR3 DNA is TGCGCCAGCAGCCCCCTTCCGGGACAGGGTAGCTACGAGCAGTACTTC. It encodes CASSPLPGQGSYEQYF.

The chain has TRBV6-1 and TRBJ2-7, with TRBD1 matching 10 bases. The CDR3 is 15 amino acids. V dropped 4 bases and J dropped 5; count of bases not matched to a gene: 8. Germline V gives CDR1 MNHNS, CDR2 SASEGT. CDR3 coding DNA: TGTGCCAGCAGTGTAGAGACAGGGGGCATGGACGAGCAGTACTTC. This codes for CASSVETGGMDEQYF.

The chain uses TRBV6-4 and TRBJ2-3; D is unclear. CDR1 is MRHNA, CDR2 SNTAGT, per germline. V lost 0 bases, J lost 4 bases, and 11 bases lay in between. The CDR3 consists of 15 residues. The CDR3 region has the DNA TGTGCCAGCAGTGACTCCGGCCTTCGTTCAGATACGCAGTATTTT. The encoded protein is CASSDSGLRSDTQYF.